This TCR beta chain was sequenced for a study of shared clonotypes between healthy human individuals. The repertoire was sequenced with immunoSEQ multiplex PCR; TCRdb's copy has only in-frame clones and lacks some. The repertoire holds approximately 980,000 clones, with less than 85% as singletons. The CDR3 contains 14 residues. Per germline, CDR1 KGHSH and CDR2 LQKENI. V was shortened by 4 bases and J by 6 bases, with 15 bases between the two germline ends. Every one of the donors was a Caucasian adult that lived in Nashville, Tennessee. Splitting the CD4+ cells yielded a CD45RA+ naive subset and a CD45RA-negative memory subset.

Input material: memory CD4+ T cells sorted from blood. Subset here: CD45RA-negative fraction. The V and J genes are TRBV18 and TRBJ1-1; a weak D match, TRBD1 (5 bases). The sequence derives from a man aged 18 to 29 in good health. The CDR3 DNA sequence: TGTGCCAGCTCACAAACGGCAGGGAAGTCTGAAGCTTTCTTT. Its protein product is CASSQTAGKSEAFF.